The clone carrying this T cell receptor (beta chain) was seen a handful of times. Its antigen is still unknown. This specimen comes from a study of cytomegalovirus exposure and HLA in healthy donors. Points from the study as a whole: Later analysis identified a missense DCLRE1C variant that was linked to TCR beta V- and J-gene trimming. Sequences of the TCR beta chain were said to predict the HLA-A and HLA-B alleles of most subjects accurately. Immune exposure data for these donors was limited to CMV serostatus.

The PCR made use of 60 Vbeta and 13 Jbeta primers. Sequencing used immunoSEQ multiplex PCR; TCRdb keeps in-frame clones, though not all of them. The sample contains 110,000 to 150,000 clones, approximately 78% of which appear only once. CDR3 length equals 14 residues. Germline trimming cut 2 bases from V and 6 bases from J; bases unmatched to any gene: 6. Germline V gene data show CDR1 as MNHEY and CDR2 as SMNVEV (reference sequence). The receptor was isolated from a female donor in good health and CMV-seronegative. The chain recombines TRBV27 with TRBJ1-1, with TRBD1 matching over 7 bases. Sequenced input: PBMCs. CDR3 in DNA: TGTGCCAGCAGTTTAGGGGGGACAGCAGCTGAAGCTTTCTTT. Encoded protein: CASSLGGTAAEAFF.